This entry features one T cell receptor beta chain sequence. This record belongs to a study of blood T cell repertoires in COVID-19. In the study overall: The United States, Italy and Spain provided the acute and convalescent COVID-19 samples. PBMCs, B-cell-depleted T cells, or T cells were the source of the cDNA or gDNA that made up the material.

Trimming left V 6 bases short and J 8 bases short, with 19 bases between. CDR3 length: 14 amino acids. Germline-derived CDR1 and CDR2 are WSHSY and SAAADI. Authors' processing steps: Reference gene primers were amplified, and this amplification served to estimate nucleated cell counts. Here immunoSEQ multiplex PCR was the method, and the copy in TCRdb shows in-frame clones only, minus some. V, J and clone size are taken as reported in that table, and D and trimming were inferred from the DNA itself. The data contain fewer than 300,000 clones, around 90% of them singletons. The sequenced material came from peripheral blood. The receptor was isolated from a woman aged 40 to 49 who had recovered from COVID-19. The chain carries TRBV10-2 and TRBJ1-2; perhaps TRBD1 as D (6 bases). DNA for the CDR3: TGCGCCAGCAGATACCCGGGGAGGGGGAACGGCTACACCTTC. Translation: CASRYPGRGNGYTF.